The T cell receptor (beta chain) under discussion was sequenced for a study of early T cells in non-severe SARS-CoV-2 infection. Study as a whole: Chains from this unsorted whole-blood bulk RNA could not be paired. Whole-study findings and limits: Sequences matched to VDJdb favored anti-spike CD8 responses, while private and CD4 specificities were missed.

There are a few counts of this clonotype. The antigen remains unidentified. Germline V gene data show CDR1 as SGHTA and CDR2 as FQGNSA. This CDR3 has 15 residues. The junction had 7 bases not matched to a gene; V was cut back by 3 bases and J by 6 bases. Unique molecular identifiers were attached to individual cDNA molecules. TCRdb processed the 5' RACE reads anew with MiXCR; each CDR3 protein has one entry. This sample has tens of thousands of distinct CDR3 sequences, with around a tenth found just once. The TCR comes from an adult who was a healthcare worker with PCR-confirmed SARS-CoV-2 infection or an uninfected control (not recorded which). This specimen consisted of whole blood, obtained at baseline. This sequence joins TRBV7-2 and TRBJ2-3; 9 bases line up with TRBD2. The CDR3 nucleotides are TGTGCCAGCAGCTTCATAGCGGGGGCGGGGGATACGCAGTATTTT. Its translation is CASSFIAGAGDTQYF.